This TCR beta chain was sequenced for a study of OX40 agonist ivuxolimab in advanced cancers. V was trimmed by 4 bases and J by 0 bases, leaving 14 bases between them. The CDR3 totals 15 residues. CDR1 is SGHNT, CDR2 YYREEE, per germline (reference sequence). This table comes from immunoSEQ multiplex PCR, and its TCRdb copy is limited to in-frame clones, with some not included. The sample carries 75,000 to 100,000 clones, about four fifths recorded once. This TCR came from an adult with an advanced solid tumor such as melanoma, head and neck, liver or kidney cancer. The specimen was CD4+ or CD8+ T cells sorted from blood, collected in a trial of the OX40 agonist ivuxolimab. The rearrangement uses TRBV5-4 and TRBJ2-7, with D possibly being TRBD1 or TRBD2 (5 bases each). The CDR3 DNA is TGTGCCAGCAGCCCCGGGACGCTCAGCTCCTACGAGCAGTACTTC. This sequence encodes CASSPGTLSSYEQYF.